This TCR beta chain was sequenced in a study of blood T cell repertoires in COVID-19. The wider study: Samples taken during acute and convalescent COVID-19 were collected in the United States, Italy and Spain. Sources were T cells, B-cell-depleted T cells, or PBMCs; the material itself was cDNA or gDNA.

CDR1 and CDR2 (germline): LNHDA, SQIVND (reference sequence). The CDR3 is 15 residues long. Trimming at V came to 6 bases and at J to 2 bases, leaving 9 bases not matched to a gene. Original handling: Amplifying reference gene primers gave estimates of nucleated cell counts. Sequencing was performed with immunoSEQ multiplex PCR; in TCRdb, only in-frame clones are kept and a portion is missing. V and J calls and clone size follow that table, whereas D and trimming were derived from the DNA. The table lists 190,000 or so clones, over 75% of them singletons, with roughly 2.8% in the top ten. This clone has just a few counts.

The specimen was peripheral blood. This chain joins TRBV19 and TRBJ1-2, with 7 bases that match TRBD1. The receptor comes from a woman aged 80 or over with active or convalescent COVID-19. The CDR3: CASRLGQTFNYGYTF. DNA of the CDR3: TGTGCCAGTAGGCTGGGACAGACCTTCAACTATGGCTACACCTTC.